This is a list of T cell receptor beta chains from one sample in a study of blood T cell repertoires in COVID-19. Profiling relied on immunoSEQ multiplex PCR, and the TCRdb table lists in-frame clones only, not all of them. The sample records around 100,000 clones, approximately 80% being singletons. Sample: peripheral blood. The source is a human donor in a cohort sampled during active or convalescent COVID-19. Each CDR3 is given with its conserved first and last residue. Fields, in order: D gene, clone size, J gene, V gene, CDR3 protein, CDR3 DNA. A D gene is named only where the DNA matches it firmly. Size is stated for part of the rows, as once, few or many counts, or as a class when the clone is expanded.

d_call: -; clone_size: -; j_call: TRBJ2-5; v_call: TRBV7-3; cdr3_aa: CASSKGTGLSGGSQYF; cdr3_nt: TGTGCCAGCTCGAAAGGGACAGGGCTTAGCGGGGGGTCCCAGTACTTC
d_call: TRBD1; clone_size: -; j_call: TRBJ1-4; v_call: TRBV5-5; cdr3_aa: CASSPGQSVGEKLFF; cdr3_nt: TGTGCCAGCAGCCCGGGACAGTCGGTGGGTGAAAAACTGTTTTTT
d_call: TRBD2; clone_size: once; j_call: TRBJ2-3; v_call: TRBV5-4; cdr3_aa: CASSRLAGARYTQYF; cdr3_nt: TGTGCCAGCAGCCGACTAGCGGGGGCGAGGTATACGCAGTATTTT
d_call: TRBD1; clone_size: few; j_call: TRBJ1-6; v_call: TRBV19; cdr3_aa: CASSSGQGLNSPLHF; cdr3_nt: TGTGCCAGTAGTTCGGGACAGGGACTTAATTCACCCCTCCACTTT
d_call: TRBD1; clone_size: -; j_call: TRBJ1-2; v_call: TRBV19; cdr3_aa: CASSTTGNYGYTF; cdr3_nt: TGTGCCAGTAGCACGACAGGGAACTATGGCTACACCTTC
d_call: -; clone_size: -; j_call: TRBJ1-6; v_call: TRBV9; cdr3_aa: CASSVVPVPDSPLHF; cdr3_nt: TGTGCCAGCAGCGTAGTGCCGGTCCCGGATTCACCCCTCCACTTT
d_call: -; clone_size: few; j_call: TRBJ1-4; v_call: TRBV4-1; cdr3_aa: CASSQGPTGRGNEKLFF; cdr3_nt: TGCGCCAGCAGCCAAGGCCCCACGGGGCGGGGAAATGAAAAACTGTTTTTT
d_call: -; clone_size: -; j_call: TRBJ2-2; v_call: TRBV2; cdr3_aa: CASSDRMAGELFF; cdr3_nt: TGTGCCAGCAGTGACAGGATGGCCGGGGAGCTGTTTTTT
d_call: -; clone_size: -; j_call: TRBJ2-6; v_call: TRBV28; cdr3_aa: CASMSSGANVLTF; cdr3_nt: TGTGCCAGCATGTCTTCTGGGGCCAACGTCCTGACTTTC
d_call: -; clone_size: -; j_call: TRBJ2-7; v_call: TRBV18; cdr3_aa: CASSPTGGFAEQYF; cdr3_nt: TGTGCCAGCTCTCCGACCGGCGGGTTCGCCGAGCAGTACTTC
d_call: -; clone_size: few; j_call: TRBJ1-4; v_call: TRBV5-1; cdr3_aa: CASSLEQRDEKLFF; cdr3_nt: TGCGCCAGCAGCTTGGAGCAACGTGATGAAAAACTGTTTTTT
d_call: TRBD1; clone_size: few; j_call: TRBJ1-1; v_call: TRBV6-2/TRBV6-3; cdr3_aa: CASSTPYRGNTEAFF; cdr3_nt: TGTGCCAGCAGTACTCCCTACAGGGGGAACACTGAAGCTTTCTTT
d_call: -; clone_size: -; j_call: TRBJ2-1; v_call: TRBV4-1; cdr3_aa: CASSPTVTYNEQFF; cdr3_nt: TGCGCCAGCAGCCCAACAGTAACCTACAATGAGCAGTTCTTC
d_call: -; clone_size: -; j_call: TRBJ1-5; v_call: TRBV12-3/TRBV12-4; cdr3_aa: CASQGPSNQPQHF; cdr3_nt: TGTGCCAGCCAGGGCCCAAGCAATCAGCCCCAGCATTTT
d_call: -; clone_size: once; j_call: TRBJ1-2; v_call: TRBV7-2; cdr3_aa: CASSLGTGGVSNYGYTF; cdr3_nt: TGTGCCAGCAGCTTAGGGACTGGTGGGGTTTCTAACTATGGCTACACCTTC
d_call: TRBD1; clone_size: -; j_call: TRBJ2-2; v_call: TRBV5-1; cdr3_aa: CASRSRGPGTGELFF; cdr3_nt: TGCGCCAGCAGATCGAGGGGGCCGGGCACCGGGGAGCTGTTTTTT
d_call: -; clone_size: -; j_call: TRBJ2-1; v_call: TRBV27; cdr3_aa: CASRDTGRGEQFF; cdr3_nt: TGTGCCAGCAGAGATACAGGGCGTGGTGAGCAGTTCTTC
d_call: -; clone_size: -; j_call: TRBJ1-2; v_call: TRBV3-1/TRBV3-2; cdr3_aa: CASSQDLLGGLDYGYTF; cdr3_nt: TGTGCCAGCAGCCAAGATCTGTTGGGGGGGCTGGACTATGGCTACACCTTC
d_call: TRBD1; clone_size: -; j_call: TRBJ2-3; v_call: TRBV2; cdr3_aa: CASRAGQGVPDTQYF; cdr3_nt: TGTGCCAGCAGAGCCGGACAGGGGGTCCCAGATACGCAGTATTTT
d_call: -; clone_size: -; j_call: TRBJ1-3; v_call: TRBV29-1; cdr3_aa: CSVATAVGGNTIYF; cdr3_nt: TGCAGCGTTGCGACTGCCGTTGGGGGAAACACCATATATTTT
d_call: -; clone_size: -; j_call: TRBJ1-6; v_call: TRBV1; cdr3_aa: CTSSQGTSNSPLHF; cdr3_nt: TGCACCAGCAGCCAAGGGACAAGCAATTCACCCCTCCACTTT
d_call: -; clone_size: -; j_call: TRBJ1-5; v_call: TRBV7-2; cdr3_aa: CASSSQGHQPQHF; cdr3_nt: TGTGCCAGCAGCTCTCAGGGGCATCAGCCCCAGCATTTT
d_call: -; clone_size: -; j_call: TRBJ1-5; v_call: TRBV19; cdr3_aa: CASNSGATSNQPQHF; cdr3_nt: TGTGCCAGTAATTCAGGGGCGACGAGCAATCAGCCCCAGCATTTT
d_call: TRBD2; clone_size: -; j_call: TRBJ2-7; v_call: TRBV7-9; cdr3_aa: CASSLTTSGGVYEQYF; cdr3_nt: TGTGCCAGCAGCTTAACTACTAGCGGGGGTGTCTACGAGCAGTACTTC
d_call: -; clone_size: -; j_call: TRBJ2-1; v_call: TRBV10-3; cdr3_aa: CAINQDFDDEQFF; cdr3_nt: TGTGCCATCAATCAGGACTTTGACGATGAGCAGTTCTTC
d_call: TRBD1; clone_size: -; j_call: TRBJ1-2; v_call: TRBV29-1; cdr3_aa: CSVTQTGTNYGYTF; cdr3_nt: TGCAGCGTGACCCAGACAGGGACCAACTATGGCTACACCTTC